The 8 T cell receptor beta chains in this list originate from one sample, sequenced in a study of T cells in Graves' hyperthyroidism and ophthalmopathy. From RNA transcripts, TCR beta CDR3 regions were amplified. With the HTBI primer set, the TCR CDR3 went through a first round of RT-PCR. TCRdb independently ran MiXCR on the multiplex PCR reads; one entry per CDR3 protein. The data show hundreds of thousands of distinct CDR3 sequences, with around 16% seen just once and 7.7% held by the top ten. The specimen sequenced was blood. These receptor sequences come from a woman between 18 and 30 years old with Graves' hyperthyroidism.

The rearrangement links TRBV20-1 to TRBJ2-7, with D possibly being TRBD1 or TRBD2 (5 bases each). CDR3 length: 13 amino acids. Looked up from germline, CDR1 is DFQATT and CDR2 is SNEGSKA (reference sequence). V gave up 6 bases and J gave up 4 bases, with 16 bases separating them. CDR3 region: CSAHRDGLYEQYF. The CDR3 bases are TGCAGTGCCCACCGGGACGGGTTATACGAGCAGTACTTC.

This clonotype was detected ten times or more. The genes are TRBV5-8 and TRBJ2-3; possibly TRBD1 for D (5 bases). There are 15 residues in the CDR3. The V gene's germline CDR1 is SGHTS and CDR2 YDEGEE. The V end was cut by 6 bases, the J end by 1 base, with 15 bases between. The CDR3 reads CASTLPGHGTDTQYF. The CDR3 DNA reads TGTGCCAGCACACTCCCAGGACACGGCACAGATACGCAGTATTTT.

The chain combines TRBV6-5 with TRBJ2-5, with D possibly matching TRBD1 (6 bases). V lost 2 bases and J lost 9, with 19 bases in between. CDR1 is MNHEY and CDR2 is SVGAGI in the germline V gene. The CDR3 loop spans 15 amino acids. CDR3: CASSYTPWTAAAQYF. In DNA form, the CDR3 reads TGTGCCAGCAGTTACACTCCCTGGACAGCCGCGGCCCAGTACTTC.

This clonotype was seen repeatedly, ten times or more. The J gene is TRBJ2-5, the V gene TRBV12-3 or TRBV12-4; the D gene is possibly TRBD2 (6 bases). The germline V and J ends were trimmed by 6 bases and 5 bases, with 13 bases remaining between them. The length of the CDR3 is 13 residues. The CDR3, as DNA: TGTGCCAGCAGGCCCGGGACTGAGGAGACCCAGTACTTC. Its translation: CASRPGTEETQYF.

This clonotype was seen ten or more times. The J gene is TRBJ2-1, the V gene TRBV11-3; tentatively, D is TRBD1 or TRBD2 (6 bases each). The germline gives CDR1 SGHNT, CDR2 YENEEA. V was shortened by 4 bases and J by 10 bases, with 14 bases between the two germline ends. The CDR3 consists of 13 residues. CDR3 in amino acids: CASSSPRGREQFF. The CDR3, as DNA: TGTGCCAGCAGCTCCCCCCGGGGGCGAGAGCAGTTCTTC.

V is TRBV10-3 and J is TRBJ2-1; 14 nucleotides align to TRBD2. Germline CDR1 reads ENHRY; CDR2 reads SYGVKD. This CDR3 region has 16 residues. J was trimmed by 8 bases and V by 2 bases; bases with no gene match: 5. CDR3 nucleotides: TGTGCCATCAGTGAGCCGGGGGGACTAGCGGGAGATGAGCAGTTCTTC. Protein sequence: CAISEPGGLAGDEQFF.

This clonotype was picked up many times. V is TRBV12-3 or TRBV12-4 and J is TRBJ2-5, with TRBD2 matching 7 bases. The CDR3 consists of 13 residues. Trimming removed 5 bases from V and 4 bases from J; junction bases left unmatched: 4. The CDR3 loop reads CASSRVAGETQYF. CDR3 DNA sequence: TGTGCCAGCAGTCGGGTAGCGGGAGAGACCCAGTACTTC.

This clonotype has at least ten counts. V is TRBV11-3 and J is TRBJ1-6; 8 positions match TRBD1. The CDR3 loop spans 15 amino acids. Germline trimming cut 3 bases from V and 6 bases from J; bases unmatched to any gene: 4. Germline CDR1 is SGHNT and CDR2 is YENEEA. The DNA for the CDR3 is TGTGCCAGCAGCTTCGGACAGGGCTTTAATTCACCCCTCCACTTT. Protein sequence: CASSFGQGFNSPLHF.